Described below is a single TCR beta chain sequence and its context. This sample is drawn from a study of blood T cell repertoires in COVID-19. On the study more broadly: COVID-19 samples from acute and convalescent phases originated in the United States, Italy and Spain.

In the source study's methods: Amplification with reference gene primers provided the estimates of nucleated cell counts. Data came from immunoSEQ multiplex PCR; TCRdb stores just in-frame clones and leaves some out. D and trimming come from the DNA, and the V and J calls and clone size come from that table. Counted here are around 30,000 clones, about nine tenths occurring once; the ten biggest clones make up under 7%. The length of the CDR3 is 14 residues. Germline CDR1 SQVTM, CDR2 ANQGSEA. Trimming removed 5 bases from V and 2 bases from J; junction bases left unmatched: 5. The rearrangement uses TRBV29-1 and TRBJ1-1; TRBD1 matches at 10 bases. Sequencing was performed on peripheral blood. This TCR was sampled from a human donor in a cohort sampled during active COVID-19. CDR3 residues: CSVTRDRGNTEAFF. CDR3 DNA: TGCAGCGTTACTCGGGACAGGGGTAACACTGAAGCTTTCTTT.